Following are 30 T cell receptor beta chains from one sample sequenced in a study of cytomegalovirus exposure and HLA in healthy donors. PCR was performed using 60 Vbeta and 13 Jbeta primers. Using immunoSEQ multiplex PCR, the repertoire was profiled, and TCRdb retains in-frame clones only, with some absent. The table shows roughly 250,000 clones, with 80% occurring only once. The specimen was PBMCs. These receptors originate from a girl between 2 and 10 years old in good health and CMV-seronegative.

The gene calls are TRBV2 and TRBJ2-5; TRBD2 matches at 12 bases. The J call may be faulty, since TRBJ2-7 better matches the DNA end. The CDR3 has 15 residues. Per germline, CDR1 SNHLY and CDR2 FYNNEI. For the CDR3, the DNA is TGTGCCAGCAGTCCCCGACTAGCGGGAGTCTACGAGCAGTACTTC. This encodes CASSPRLAGVYEQYF.

The chain is built from TRBV30 and TRBJ1-1; possible D gene TRBD1, 6 bases. Germline assignment: CDR1 GTSNPN and CDR2 SVGIG (reference sequence). The CDR3 has 12 residues. V was trimmed by 4 bases and J by 10 bases, leaving 16 bases between them. The chain's CDR3 is CAWTVGGASAFF. The CDR3, as DNA: TGTGCCTGGACCGTGGGGGGGGCGTCAGCTTTCTTT.

The rearrangement joins TRBV28 to TRBJ1-6, with 10 nucleotides matching TRBD1. J lost 4 bases, V lost 10 bases, and 13 bases had no gene match. Germline CDR1 reads MDHEN; CDR2 reads SYDVKM. The CDR3 totals 17 residues. In DNA, the CDR3 is TGTGCCATCAAACCATCCGGGACAGGGGCGTATAATTCACCCCTCCACTTT. This translates into CAIKPSGTGAYNSPLHF.

The rearrangement uses TRBV2 and TRBJ1-2; D is perhaps TRBD1 (5 bases). V lost 5 bases and J 4 bases, leaving 8 bases between the germline ends. This CDR3 comprises 12 residues. Germline V gene lookup returns CDR1 SNHLY and CDR2 FYNNEI. The CDR3 loop reads CASSTGTYGYTF. DNA for the CDR3: TGTGCCAGCAGTACAGGCACCTATGGCTACACCTTC.

V is TRBV11-3 and J is TRBJ1-1; D might be TRBD1 (6 bases). CDR3 size: 15 residues. Germline-derived CDR1 and CDR2 are SGHNT and YENEEA. V dropped 7 bases and J dropped 3 bases, with 18 bases sitting between them. The CDR3: CASTRRTVRDTEAFF. As DNA, the CDR3 is TGTGCCAGCACCCGTCGGACAGTTCGGGACACTGAAGCTTTCTTT.

CDR3 in DNA: TGCGCCAGCAGCTTGGCGGCTAGCGGGAGCAATGAGCAGTTCTTC. This sequence encodes CASSLAASGSNEQFF. The V and J genes are TRBV5-1 and TRBJ2-1; TRBD2 agrees at 10 bases. Unmatched junction bases numbered 3, after V lost 0 bases and J lost 6 bases. Germline lookup yields CDR1 SGHRS and CDR2 YFSETQ. The CDR3 runs to 15 residues.

The chain links TRBV18 to TRBJ2-1; 11 nucleotides align to TRBD1. The V gene end was trimmed by 4 bases and the J gene end by 5 bases; junction bases not matched to a gene: 4. Germline values: CDR1 KGHSH, CDR2 LQKENI. CDR3 length: 15 residues. The DNA for the CDR3 is TGTGCCAGCTCACACCCGGGACAGGGGGACAATGAGCAGTTCTTC. As protein: CASSHPGQGDNEQFF.

The chain recombines TRBV7-9 with TRBJ2-7; 9 bases line up with TRBD2. Germline V lookup: CDR1 SEHNR, CDR2 FQNEAQ (reference sequence). The CDR3 spans 14 residues. V was clipped by 3 bases and J by 3 bases; unmatched bases: 3. Here the CDR3 DNA reads TGTGCCAGCAGCTTTAGCGGGAGACACTACGAGCAGTACTTC. It is translated as CASSFSGRHYEQYF.

The V and J genes are TRBV2 and TRBJ2-7; 8 bases align to TRBD1. Losses at the gene ends were 6 bases for V and 2 bases for J; bases not matched to a gene: 9. The CDR3 is made up of 15 amino acids. Germline CDR1 reads SNHLY; CDR2 reads FYNNEI. CDR3 DNA sequence: TGTGCCAGCAGAACTTTGGGGACAGGAGCCTACGAGCAGTACTTC. Protein sequence: CASRTLGTGAYEQYF.

This clone was detected a few times. The rearrangement joins TRBV11-2 to TRBJ2-7, with 11 bases identical to TRBD2. The CDR3 spans 14 residues. The V gene end was trimmed by 4 bases and the J gene end by 6 bases; junction bases not matched to a gene: 5. CDR1 is SGHAT and CDR2 is FQNNGV in the germline V gene. CDR3 region: CASSSLAGVSEQYF. As DNA, the CDR3 is TGTGCCAGCAGCTCACTAGCGGGAGTAAGCGAGCAGTACTTC. The complete variable domain, with remaining parts taken from reference TRBV11-2 and TRBJ2-7, reads EAGVAQSPRYKIIEKRQSVAFWCNPISGHATLYWYQQILGQGPKLLIQFQNNGVVDDSQLPKDRFSAERLKGVDSTLKIQPAKLEDSAVYLCASSSLAGVSEQYFGPGTRLTVT.

V gene TRBV27 combines with J gene TRBJ2-5; 8 bases are a match to TRBD2. The CDR3 extends over 14 amino acids. Germline CDR1 is MNHEY and CDR2 is SMNVEV (reference sequence). J gave up 5 bases and V 11 bases, and 13 bases lay outside the gene matches. The CDR3 loop is CAGSEREIYETQYF. The CDR3 DNA is TGTGCCGGATCCGAGCGGGAGATCTACGAGACCCAGTACTTC.

This clone was seen a single time. The genes are TRBV5-1 and TRBJ2-2, with D unresolved. Germline CDR1 and CDR2: SGHRS and YFSETQ. This CDR3 spans 14 amino acids. V lost 4 bases to trimming and J lost 4 bases, with 11 bases between them. CDR3 in amino acids: CASSLERSTGELFF. CDR3 DNA sequence: TGCGCCAGCAGCCTAGAACGGAGCACCGGGGAGCTGTTTTTT.

This rearrangement joins TRBV5-1 to TRBJ1-1; 8 bases align to TRBD1. V gave up 0 bases and J gave up 1 base; unmatched junction bases: 5. CDR1 is SGHRS, CDR2 YFSETQ, per germline. This CDR3 spans 16 amino acids. This CDR3 is CASSLDPGTGNTEAFF. In DNA, the CDR3 is TGCGCCAGCAGCTTGGACCCCGGGACAGGGAACACTGAAGCTTTCTTT. Full variable domain (missing parts from reference TRBV5-1 and TRBJ1-1): KAGVTQTPRYLIKTRGQQVTLSCSPISGHRSVSWYQQTPGQGLQFLFEYFSETQRNKGNFPGRFSGRQFSNSRSEMNVSTLELGDSALYLCASSLDPGTGNTEAFFGQGTRLTVV.

The chain is built from TRBV28 and TRBJ1-4; unclear D gene. Germline lookup yields CDR1 MDHEN and CDR2 SYDVKM. Deletions cut 5 bases from V and 7 bases from J, with 17 bases between. The CDR3 is 15 residues long. CDR3 amino acids: CASSLLPGKAEKLFF. Here the CDR3 DNA reads TGTGCCAGCAGTCTACTCCCTGGTAAAGCTGAAAAACTGTTTTTT.

This chain joins TRBV12-5 and TRBJ1-4, with D possibly being TRBD1 (5 bases). Per germline, CDR1 LGHNT and CDR2 FRNRAP. The CDR3 is 15 residues long. V dropped 1 base and J dropped 6 bases, with 12 bases sitting between them. This CDR3 is CASGLGNRKDEKLFF. The CDR3 bases are TGTGCTAGTGGTTTGGGCAACAGGAAAGATGAAAAACTGTTTTTT.

The chain carries TRBV4-2 and TRBJ2-1; 11 positions agree with TRBD2. The CDR3 totals 19 residues. Germline CDR1 reads LGHNA; CDR2 reads YNFKEQ. The ends lost 1 base at V and 5 bases at J; junction bases unmatched: 13. CDR3 nucleotide sequence: TGTGCCAGCAGCCAAGTCGGGGGTCCTAGCGGGGGGTTCAACAATGAGCAGTTCTTC. Translating gives CASSQVGGPSGGFNNEQFF.

The gene calls are TRBV30 and TRBJ2-1; 11 nucleotides agree with TRBD2. The V gene end was trimmed by 7 bases and the J gene end by 2 bases; junction bases not matched to a gene: 7. The CDR3 extends over 15 amino acids. Germline loops: CDR1 GTSNPN, CDR2 SVGIG (reference sequence). DNA of the CDR3: TGTGCCTCAGGACTAGCGGGCGTTACCTACAATGAGCAGTTCTTC. This encodes CASGLAGVTYNEQFF.

This clone was detected only a few times. The V and J genes are TRBV28 and TRBJ2-7, with D tentatively TRBD1 (6 bases). The CDR3 consists of 14 residues. V was shortened by 2 bases and J by 4 bases, with 12 bases between the two germline ends. Germline lookup yields CDR1 MDHEN and CDR2 SYDVKM. The CDR3 is CASSLLQGSYEQYF. DNA for the CDR3: TGTGCCAGCAGTTTACTACAGGGCTCTTACGAGCAGTACTTC.

CDR3 in DNA: TGTGCCAGCAGTCTCTCCGGGACAAGAGGCTACGAGCAGTACTTC. It encodes CASSLSGTRGYEQYF. V and J are TRBV28 and TRBJ2-7; possible D gene TRBD1, 6 bases. Trimming pared 5 bases from V and 3 bases from J, leaving 17 bases between. The CDR3 is 15 amino acids. In germline, CDR1 is MDHEN, CDR2 SYDVKM.

The chain couples TRBV5-4 to TRBJ2-5; possible D gene TRBD2, 5 bases. The V gene's germline CDR1 is SGHNT and CDR2 YYREEE (reference sequence). CDR3 size: 13 residues. Trimming took off 2 bases at V and 6 bases at J, with 11 bases between the two ends. The DNA for the CDR3 is TGTGCCAGCAGCTTATTTAGCGTTCAGACCCAGTACTTC. Its protein is CASSLFSVQTQYF.

V usage is TRBV9 and J usage is TRBJ2-5, with 8 positions matching TRBD1. With V trimmed by 4 bases and J by 3 bases, 2 bases remained unmatched. The CDR3 extends over 13 amino acids. Germline CDR1 SGDLS, CDR2 YYNGEE. For the CDR3, the DNA is TGTGCCAGCAGCCCGGACAGGGAAGAGACCCAGTACTTC. Translated: CASSPDREETQYF.

This chain links TRBV25-1 with TRBJ1-1, with 8 bases that match TRBD1. The CDR3 is made up of 14 amino acids. CDR1 and CDR2 from the germline V gene are MGHDK and SYGVNS. V dropped 2 bases and J dropped 8; count of bases not matched to a gene: 7. The CDR3 region is CASSETGGFVEAFF. DNA for the CDR3: TGTGCCAGCAGTGAAACAGGGGGGTTCGTGGAAGCTTTCTTT.

This chain uses TRBV11-2 with TRBJ2-1, with D maybe TRBD2 (6 bases). The length of the CDR3 is 15 residues. V was pared by 5 bases and J by 6 bases, with 17 bases between. From germline, CDR1 is SGHAT and CDR2 FQNNGV. CDR3 protein: CASSQLIGGGNEQFF. In nucleotides, the CDR3 is TGTGCCAGCAGCCAACTCATCGGGGGTGGCAATGAGCAGTTCTTC.

J is TRBJ1-2 and V is TRBV5-4; D gene ambiguous. Trimming took off 2 bases at V and 4 bases at J, with 9 bases between the two ends. This CDR3 is 13 amino acids long. The germline CDR1 and CDR2 sequences are SGHNT and YYREEE (reference sequence). The chain's CDR3 is CASSLRVGYGYTF. In DNA form, the CDR3 reads TGTGCCAGCAGCTTACGGGTGGGCTATGGCTACACCTTC.

The V call is TRBV13, the J call TRBJ1-6, with TRBD1 as a possible D gene (5 bases). This CDR3 comprises 17 residues. The germline V and J ends were trimmed by 6 bases and 0 bases, with 15 bases remaining between them. Germline V gives CDR1 PRHDT, CDR2 FYEKMQ (reference sequence). CDR3 in DNA: TGTGCCAGCAGTTCCACGGGACTCCTCTCCTATAATTCACCCCTCCACTTT. Amino acids: CASSSTGLLSYNSPLHF.

This chain links TRBV27 with TRBJ2-7; 7 bases fit TRBD2. Losses at the gene ends were 4 bases for V and 5 bases for J; bases not matched to a gene: 5. CDR3 size: 13 residues. From germline, CDR1 is MNHEY and CDR2 SMNVEV (reference sequence). As DNA, the CDR3 is TGTGCCAGCAGTTCAGCCGGGAGGAACGAGCAGTACTTC. This gives the protein CASSSAGRNEQYF.

The gene calls are TRBV28 and TRBJ2-7, with D perhaps matching TRBD2 (6 bases). CDR1 is MDHEN and CDR2 is SYDVKM in the germline V gene. V was clipped by 8 bases and J by 3 bases, with 17 bases between them. The CDR3 sequence is 14 residues long. The CDR3: CASSPGTPLYEQYF. In nucleotides, the CDR3 is TGTGCCAGCTCCCCCGGGACTCCTCTCTACGAGCAGTACTTC.

This clone has a single count. The chain links TRBV2 to TRBJ2-1; 12 bases map to TRBD2. CDR3 length: 16 amino acids. Germline values: CDR1 SNHLY, CDR2 FYNNEI. With V trimmed by 8 bases and J by 5 bases, 10 bases remained unmatched. CDR3 nucleotides: TGTGCCAGCTCAAGACTAGCGGGAGTACTTCACAATGAGCAGTTCTTC. Translating gives CASSRLAGVLHNEQFF.

In nucleotides, the CDR3 is TGTGCCAGCAGCTTGGCACTTCTGACTTTCTACGAGCAGTACTTC. Amino acid sequence: CASSLALLTFYEQYF. The chain couples TRBV5-5 to TRBJ2-7, with D unresolved. Per germline, CDR1 SGHKS and CDR2 YYEKEE (reference sequence). Trimming shortened V by 0 bases and J by 3 bases, and 13 bases separated the two germline ends. The CDR3 has 15 residues.

The genes are TRBV30 and TRBJ1-2; tentatively, D is TRBD1 (6 bases). Germline CDR1 GTSNPN, CDR2 SVGIG (reference sequence). The CDR3 is 13 residues long. V was cut by 8 bases and J by 0 bases, with 13 bases left in between. CDR3 in amino acids: CARDRQANYGYTF. The CDR3 DNA reads as TGTGCCCGCGACAGGCAAGCTAACTATGGCTACACCTTC. Complete variable domain (other parts from reference TRBV30 and TRBJ1-2): SQTIHQWPATLVQPVGSPLSLECTVEGTSNPNLYWYRQAAGRGLQLLFYSVGIGQISSEVPQNLSASRPQDRQFILSSKKLLLSDSGFYLCARDRQANYGYTFGSGTRLTVV.